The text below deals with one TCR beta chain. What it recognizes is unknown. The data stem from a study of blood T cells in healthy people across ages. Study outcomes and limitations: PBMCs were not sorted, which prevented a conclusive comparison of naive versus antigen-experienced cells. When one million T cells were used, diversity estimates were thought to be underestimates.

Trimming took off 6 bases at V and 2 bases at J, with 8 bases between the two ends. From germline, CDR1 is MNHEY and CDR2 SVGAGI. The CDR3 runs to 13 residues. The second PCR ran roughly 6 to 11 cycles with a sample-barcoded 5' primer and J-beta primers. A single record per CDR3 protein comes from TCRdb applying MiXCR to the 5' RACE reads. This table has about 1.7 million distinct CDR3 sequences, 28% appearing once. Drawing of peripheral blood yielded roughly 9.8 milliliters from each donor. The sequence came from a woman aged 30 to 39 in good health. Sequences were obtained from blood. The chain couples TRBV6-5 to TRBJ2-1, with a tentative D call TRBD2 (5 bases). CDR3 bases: TGTGCCAGCAGGGCTAGCACCTACAATGAGCAGTTCTTC. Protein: CASRASTYNEQFF.